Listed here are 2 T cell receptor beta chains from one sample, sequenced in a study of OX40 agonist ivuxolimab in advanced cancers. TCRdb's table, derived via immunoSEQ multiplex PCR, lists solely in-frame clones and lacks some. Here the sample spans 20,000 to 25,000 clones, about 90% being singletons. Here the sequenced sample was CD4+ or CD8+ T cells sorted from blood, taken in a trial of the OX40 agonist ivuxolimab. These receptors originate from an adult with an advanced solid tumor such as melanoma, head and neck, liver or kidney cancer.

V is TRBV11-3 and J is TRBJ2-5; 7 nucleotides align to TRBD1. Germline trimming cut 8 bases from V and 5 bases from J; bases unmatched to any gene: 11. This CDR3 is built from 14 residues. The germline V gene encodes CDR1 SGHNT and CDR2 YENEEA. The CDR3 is CASSRTGLEETQYF. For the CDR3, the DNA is TGTGCCAGCTCCCGGACAGGTTTGGAGGAGACCCAGTACTTC.

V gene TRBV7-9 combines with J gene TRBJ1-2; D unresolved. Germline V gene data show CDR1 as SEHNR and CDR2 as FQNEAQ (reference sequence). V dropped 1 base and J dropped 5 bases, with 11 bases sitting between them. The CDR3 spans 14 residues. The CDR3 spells CASSLGGGYYGYTF. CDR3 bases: TGTGCCAGCAGCTTAGGGGGAGGGTATTATGGCTACACCTTC.